The text below deals with one TCR beta chain. Profiling relied on immunoSEQ multiplex PCR, and the TCRdb table lists in-frame clones only, not all of them. The profile covers 120,000 to 150,000 clones, with about nine tenths appearing a single time and 5% taken by the ten largest. These data belong to a study of Ad26.COV2.S vaccination and SARS-CoV-2 variants. Trimming stripped 5 bases from V and 2 bases from J, with 9 bases between. Germline CDR1 is SGHAT and CDR2 is FQNNGV. This CDR3 spans 14 amino acids. The sequence was obtained from a human donor who had recovered from COVID-19. Sequencing was performed on peripheral blood, taken after recovery from COVID-19. The chain links TRBV11-2 to TRBJ2-2, with D possibly TRBD1 on 5 matching bases. CDR3 amino acids: CASSMTANTGELFF. The CDR3 DNA reads TGTGCCAGCAGCATGACAGCAAACACCGGGGAGCTGTTTTTT.